A single sample gave rise to the 25 T cell receptor beta chains below, sequenced in a study of identical twins. Using its own MiXCR run on the 5' RACE reads, TCRdb lists one record per CDR3 protein. The sample lists 200,000 to 250,000 distinct CDR3 sequences, about 7.3% occurring once. These sequences were also reported in another study, on yellow fever vaccine responses in identical twins.

Material: memory (CD45RO+) T cells sorted from blood. These receptors were taken from a woman aged 18-29 years in good health.

The chain recombines TRBV15 with TRBJ1-2; 11 bases are a match to TRBD1. The trim removed 0 bases at V and 3 bases at J, leaving 3 bases unmatched. This CDR3 spans 16 amino acids. Germline V gene sequence: CDR1 LNHNV, CDR2 YYDKDF (reference sequence). The CDR3 DNA reads TGTGCCACCAGCAGAGAGGACAGGGGGCTCGACTATGGCTACACCTTC. As protein: CATSREDRGLDYGYTF.

The sample holds many counts of this clonotype. V usage is TRBV12-3 or TRBV12-4 and J usage is TRBJ1-6, with D perhaps TRBD1 (6 bases). The CDR3 extends over 15 amino acids. Trimming stripped 3 bases from V and 6 bases from J, with 12 bases between. The CDR3: CASSFRQGSNSPLHF. The CDR3 DNA reads TGTGCCAGCAGTTTCCGGCAGGGGTCTAATTCACCCCTCCACTTT.

The chain employs TRBV11-2 and TRBJ2-1, with 8 bases aligning to TRBD2. V lost 5 bases to trimming and J lost 4 bases; unmatched junction nucleotides: 16. This CDR3 is built from 18 residues. The germline CDR1 and CDR2 sequences are SGHAT and FQNNGV. The DNA for the CDR3 is TGTGCCAGCAGCGTATACCCCCCTCGAGCGGGGGCATACAATGAGCAGTTCTTC. Translating it yields CASSVYPPRAGAYNEQFF.

The chain has TRBV12-3 or TRBV12-4 and TRBJ2-5; TRBD1 matches 8 bases. Trimming cost V 7 bases and J 1 base; bases outside gene matches: 8. CDR3 size: 15 residues. For the CDR3, the DNA is TGTGCCAGCACCCTCGACAGGGGTGGCCAAGAGACCCAGTACTTC. Its protein is CASTLDRGGQETQYF.

This clonotype was observed many times. The rearrangement uses TRBV7-2 and TRBJ2-1; no definite D call. V lost 1 base, J lost 8 bases, and 6 bases lay in between. The CDR3 extends over 12 amino acids. The germline gives CDR1 SGHTA, CDR2 FQGNSA. CDR3 region: CASSLESYEQFF. As DNA, the CDR3 is TGTGCCAGCAGCTTAGAAAGCTATGAGCAGTTCTTC.

This clonotype showed up many times. The chain combines TRBV12-3 or TRBV12-4 with TRBJ2-1; 9 nucleotides match TRBD2. The J segment lost 9 bases and the V segment lost 6 bases, leaving 3 bases of the junction unmatched. CDR3 size: 12 residues. The CDR3 bases are TGTGCCAGCAGCCAGACTAGCGGTGAGCAGTTCTTC. Translation: CASSQTSGEQFF.

The chain recombines TRBV6-1 with TRBJ1-4; D gene uncertain. V lost 6 bases and J lost 0, with 8 bases in between. CDR3 length equals 14 residues. Germline lookup yields CDR1 MNHNS and CDR2 SASEGT. For the CDR3, the DNA is TGTGCCAGCAGCATACAGTCAACTAATGAAAAACTGTTTTTT. The encoded protein is CASSIQSTNEKLFF.

This clonotype has only a few counts. The genes are TRBV7-9 and TRBJ1-1, with D tentatively TRBD1 (5 bases). The CDR3 runs 12 residues. Looked up from germline, CDR1 is SEHNR and CDR2 is FQNEAQ (reference sequence). V was pared by 5 bases and J by 3 bases, with 7 bases between. CDR3 nucleotides: TGTGCCAGCAGCCCGACAGACACTGAAGCTTTCTTT. As protein: CASSPTDTEAFF.

This rearrangement joins TRBV12-3 or TRBV12-4 to TRBJ1-1; tentatively, D is TRBD1 (6 bases). CDR3 length: 12 residues. Trimming shortened V by 5 bases and J by 11 bases, and 15 bases separated the two germline ends. CDR3 protein: CASSTEGGAAFF. CDR3 coding DNA: TGTGCCAGCAGTACCGAAGGGGGGGCGGCTTTCTTT.

This clonotype was counted only a few times. The rearrangement links TRBV2 to TRBJ2-1; maybe TRBD2 (5 bases). Germline V lookup: CDR1 SNHLY, CDR2 FYNNEI. The ends were cut back, 5 bases at V and 6 bases at J, with 17 bases in the middle. The CDR3 has 15 amino acids. The CDR3 reads CASSIGRGIVNEQFF. The CDR3 region has the DNA TGTGCCAGCAGTATTGGACGGGGAATCGTCAATGAGCAGTTCTTC.

The chain carries TRBV11-2 and TRBJ2-5; 9 bases are a match to TRBD1. The V and J ends lost 5 bases and 4 bases, in that order; junction bases with no gene match: 11. Germline lookup yields CDR1 SGHAT and CDR2 FQNNGV. The CDR3 contains 16 residues. The CDR3 DNA reads as TGTGCCAGCAGCCCAGCGGGTGGGACAGGGTTAGAGACCCAGTACTTC. As protein: CASSPAGGTGLETQYF.

This clonotype occurred many times. The chain combines TRBV20-1 with TRBJ2-7, with D hard to call. Trimming stripped 5 bases from V and 0 bases from J, with 14 bases between. This CDR3 is 14 amino acids long. CDR1 and CDR2 from the germline V gene are DFQATT and SNEGSKA (reference sequence). The CDR3 DNA follows: TGCAGTGCTCTCTCGACGGAGAGCTCCTACGAGCAGTACTTC. Protein: CSALSTESSYEQYF.

This clonotype was seen repeatedly, ten times or more. The chain carries TRBV14 and TRBJ1-2, with D possibly TRBD1 on 6 matching bases. V was clipped by 3 bases and J by 3 bases, with 17 bases between them. This CDR3 contains 16 residues. Germline V lookup: CDR1 SGHDN, CDR2 FVKESK. The CDR3 here is CASSQAPGGDDYGYTF. The CDR3 DNA follows: TGTGCCAGCAGCCAGGCCCCCGGGGGCGATGACTATGGCTACACCTTC.

This clonotype was counted a few times. V is TRBV5-6 and J is TRBJ2-1; 10 nucleotides agree with TRBD2. Germline assignment: CDR1 SGHDT and CDR2 YYEEEE. V shed 3 bases, J shed 5 bases, and the junction held 8 bases outside the gene matches. The CDR3 is 16 residues long. For the CDR3, the DNA is TGTGCCAGCAGCTCCATTGGACTAGCGGTTGACAATGAGCAGTTCTTC. It translates to CASSSIGLAVDNEQFF.

This clonotype was observed at least ten times. The genes are TRBV12-3 or TRBV12-4 and TRBJ1-2; the D is unclear. This CDR3 region has 12 residues. V shed 4 bases and J shed 8 bases, with 11 bases lying between them. CDR3 DNA sequence: TGTGCCAGCAGTTCCCGGACCGGAGGCTACACCTTC. The encoded protein is CASSSRTGGYTF.

The V and J genes are TRBV18 and TRBJ2-1; perhaps TRBD1 as D (5 bases). The V gene lost 1 base and the J gene lost 12 bases, with 16 bases spanning the gap. Germline V gives CDR1 KGHSH, CDR2 LQKENI. CDR3 length equals 14 residues. The CDR3 here is CASSPQGREVWQFF. DNA for the CDR3: TGTGCCAGCTCACCACAAGGCAGGGAAGTGTGGCAGTTCTTC. The full variable domain, with the rest looked up from reference TRBV18 and TRBJ2-1, is NAGVMQNPRHLVRRRGQEARLRCSPMKGHSHVYWYRQLPEEGLKFMVYLQKENIIDESGMPKERFSAEFPKEGPSILRIQQVVRGDSAAYFCASSPQGREVWQFFGPGTRLTVL.

This clonotype has a handful of counts. The V gene is TRBV18, the J gene TRBJ2-2; no clear D. The CDR3 contains 13 residues. Per the germline V gene, CDR1 is KGHSH and CDR2 is LQKENI. V was clipped by 0 bases and J by 5 bases, with 4 bases between them. In DNA, the CDR3 is TGTGCCAGCTCACCACCGTGGACCGGGGAGCTGTTTTTT. The encoded protein is CASSPPWTGELFF.

This rearrangement joins TRBV3-1 to TRBJ2-6; 13 bases align to TRBD2. The trim removed 4 bases at V and 4 bases at J, leaving 4 bases unmatched. In germline, CDR1 is LGHDT, CDR2 YNNKEL (reference sequence). The CDR3 sequence is 17 residues long. CDR3 residues: CASSLGLAGAGANVLTF. The CDR3 DNA is TGTGCCAGCAGCCTTGGACTAGCGGGAGCAGGGGCCAACGTCCTGACTTTC.

This chain links TRBV28 with TRBJ2-7; a possible D gene is TRBD2 (5 bases). Germline CDR1 MDHEN, CDR2 SYDVKM. The germline V and J ends were trimmed by 2 bases and 0 bases, with 11 bases remaining between them. The CDR3 sequence is 15 residues long. For the CDR3, the DNA is TGTGCCAGCAGTTTAGAGGGTGGACCCTCCTACGAGCAGTACTTC. Protein: CASSLEGGPSYEQYF.

This clonotype was detected a few times. The chain combines TRBV6-1 with TRBJ1-1; the match to TRBD1 covers 7 bases. The CDR3 length is 16 residues. Germline V lookup: CDR1 MNHNS, CDR2 SASEGT. Trimming removed 8 bases from V and 1 base from J; junction bases left unmatched: 13. Here the CDR3 DNA reads TGTGCCAGCGACTCTTCCTCGGGACAGAAGAACACTGAAGCTTTCTTT. As protein: CASDSSSGQKNTEAFF.

This clonotype was observed at least ten times. The gene calls are TRBV10-3 and TRBJ1-6; TRBD1 matches 7 bases. The germline CDR1 and CDR2 sequences are ENHRY and SYGVKD. V lost 6 bases and J lost 5; bases outside the gene matches: 7. The CDR3 consists of 15 residues. DNA of the CDR3: TGTGCCATCAGGCCCGGGACAGACAATAATTCACCCCTCCACTTT. It specifies CAIRPGTDNNSPLHF.

The V call is TRBV25-1, the J call TRBJ2-3, with D perhaps matching TRBD1 (6 bases). V shed 3 bases and J shed 2 bases, with 12 bases lying between them. Germline lookup yields CDR1 MGHDK and CDR2 SYGVNS. The CDR3 covers 15 residues. The CDR3 sequence: CASSDSGQITDTQYF. The CDR3 DNA sequence: TGTGCCAGCAGTGATTCTGGACAGATCACAGATACGCAGTATTTT.

This rearrangement joins TRBV2 to TRBJ2-2; 9 positions match TRBD2. Trimming took 11 bases from V and 1 from J; bases not matched to a gene: 11. This CDR3 region has 16 residues. Germline lookup yields CDR1 SNHLY and CDR2 FYNNEI. CDR3 nucleotide sequence: TGTGCCTCAAAAAGGGGACTAGCAAAGAACACCGGGGAGCTGTTTTTT. Residues: CASKRGLAKNTGELFF.

This clonotype has just a few counts. The rearrangement links TRBV21-1 to TRBJ2-7; the D call TRBD1 from the table was never checked on the DNA. TRBV21-1 is flagged as a pseudogene. The CDR3 contains 15 residues. Here the CDR3 reads CASSKPTGGFREQYV. In DNA, the CDR3 is TGTGCCAGCAGCAAACCCACAGGGGGCTTTCGGGAGCAGTACGTC.

This clonotype appeared a few times. The V gene is TRBV20-1, the J gene TRBJ2-2; the D call may be TRBD1 or TRBD2 (6 bases each). V was trimmed by 7 bases and J by 4 bases, leaving 19 bases between them. The germline CDR1 and CDR2 sequences are DFQATT and SNEGSKA (reference sequence). The CDR3 is 15 residues long. CDR3 bases: TGCAGTGTTCCTTTCCCGGGGGCTAGCACCGGGGAGCTGTTTTTT. It translates to CSVPFPGASTGELFF.